This T cell receptor beta chain came from a study of tumor and adjacent non-tumor tissue in lung cancer listed by TCRdb under 2018. Regarding the research as a whole: Patients with adenocarcinoma (about twelve), squamous cell carcinoma (2) and small cell lung cancer (1) were included in the cohort. Among the 15 or so patients, ages ranged from roughly 30 to 85 years, approximately ten were men and 5 were women, and disease was TNM stage I to III. A total of fewer than 150 million productive TCRbeta reads were generated by sequencing, corresponding to an average of about 4.17 million reads per sample. Bulk TCRbeta repertoires were compared between lung tumor tissue and matched distant non-tumor lung tissue obtained from about 16 lung cancer patients. For each patient, one tumor sample and one normal lung sample were taken, giving roughly 30 paired specimens that underwent TCRbeta CDR3 sequencing. Study-level results and caveats: The sequencing platform is not named in the methods, and unique molecular identifiers are not mentioned. Younger patients had significantly higher TCR diversity, and higher tumor TCR diversity was associated with shorter overall and disease-free survival. The top 100 clones made up a significantly larger cumulative share of the repertoire in normal lung than in tumor tissue. Peripheral blood was not sequenced, so blood TCRbeta repertoires in these lung cancer patients were not examined. Tumor tissue showed significantly higher TCR diversity (inverse Simpson) than normal lung tissue, at roughly 390 vs 170 (P = 0.0075, Mann-Whitney U test). Only around 14 patients were in the cohort, and the authors stated that larger samples and more detailed clinical data are needed.

RNA was isolated from bulk unsorted tissue, and RNA quality was assessed with a NanoDrop ND-1000 and an Agilent 2100. The donors were newly diagnosed lung cancer patients admitted for thoracic surgery in China from August to November 2014 who had not received prior chemotherapy. Anyone who had undergone radiotherapy or chemotherapy before, or who had another cancer at the same time, was left out of the study. Pieces of surgical tissue measuring 1-2 cm3 were kept in RNAlater solution and stored at -80 degrees C until use. Worth noting for this clonotype: The specificity of this receptor is unknown. One base away there is no much larger clone; base qualities are not given.

According to the germline V gene, CDR1 reads MGHRA and CDR2 reads YSYEKL. From its cysteine to its phenylalanine, the CDR3 spans 17 amino acids. Here the CDR3 DNA is all that survives: 51 bases in frame from base 1. V ends up 4 bases short and J 8 bases short, with an unmatched junction base count of 17. Library generation was performed with multiplex PCR. Sequencer: Illumina HiSeq 2500. Following protocols modified from ARM-PCR, the researchers constructed TCRbeta libraries through three rounds of nested PCR with primers (Table S4). Before sequencing, PCR products of 200-500 bp were cut from the gel and purified using the QIAquick gel extraction kit. Concerning the study's data processing: Reads were cleaned using Trimmomatic, were merged into complete CDR3 sequences using FLASH, and were assigned to V(D)J germline segments using MiTCR. Clonal diversity was computed as the inverse Simpson's index with VDJtools. In-frame sequences without a premature stop codon were defined as productive reads. TCRdb took the public reads, trimmed them with fastp at Q25, ran MiXCR for clone calling and kept in-frame beta chains. Entries that share a CDR3 protein sequence are merged under the most common genes and DNA. TCRdb, not the authors, supplied the V and J calls. In this sample the table shows tens of thousands of distinct CDR3 sequences, around 70% of which occur a single time. The ten most abundant clones make up 8% to 9.5% of the sample.

This TCR was recovered from a woman aged 40 to 50 with non-small cell lung cancer. Source material: lung tumor tissue. This chain is built from TRBV4-1 and TRBJ2-1; 7 junctional bases match TRBD1. CDR3 region: CASSRDRGGTVVDEQFF. The nucleotide sequence reads TGCGCCAGCAGCCGAGATCGAGGTGGGACAGTGGTCGATGAGCAGTTCTTC.